The present TCR beta chain was sequenced within a study of cytomegalovirus exposure and HLA in healthy donors. Findings and caveats of the study: Cytomegalovirus status was reportedly diagnosed by the classifier with high specificity and sensitivity. When a later analysis was performed, an Asian-associated ancestry cluster reportedly had fewer N-insertions than the roughly 730-donor mean.

In the PCR, 60 Vbeta and 13 Jbeta primers were used. The protocol was immunoSEQ multiplex PCR, while the TCRdb copy is restricted to in-frame clones and leaves out a portion. The table records under 150,000 clones, approximately 82% of them present only once. The CDR3 is made up of 14 amino acids. V lost 6 bases and J lost 9, with 15 bases in between. The V gene's germline CDR1 is MDHEN and CDR2 SYDVKM. With regard to this clone: Its specificity is not known.

Donors had nominal health at sampling but likely had unrecorded immune exposures. This TCR came from a man aged 35 to 55 in good health and CMV-seronegative. Sequences were obtained from PBMCs. The chain employs TRBV28 and TRBJ1-6, with a possible D match to TRBD1 (5 bases). The CDR3 DNA reads TGTGCCAGCAGGGACGGGGGTCAGGGTTCACCCCTCCACTTT. This encodes CASRDGGQGSPLHF.